This TCR beta chain originates from a study of blood T cell repertoires in COVID-19. Across the study: The study drew acute and convalescent COVID-19 samples from the United States, Italy and Spain. T cells, B-cell-depleted T cells, or PBMCs supplied cDNA or gDNA.

With 3 bases removed from V and 0 bases from J, the gap between germline ends came to 15 bases. CDR1 and CDR2 from the germline V gene are SGHTA and FQGNSA. The CDR3 is 17 amino acids. Per the original methods: Researchers report that nucleated cell counts were estimated from reference gene primer amplification. Assay: immunoSEQ multiplex PCR; the TCRdb copy retains only in-frame clones and omits some. V and J calls and clone size come straight from that table; D and trimming were deduced from the DNA. The sample lists 50,000 to 75,000 clones, around 93% seen once, with approximately 2.6% in the top ten.

The chain has TRBV7-2 and TRBJ1-5, with D possibly TRBD1 on 5 matching bases. The origin of this receptor is a man aged 70-80 years with active COVID-19. Sequenced input: peripheral blood. The CDR3 sequence is CASSFRVPPNSNQPQHF. Written as DNA, the CDR3 is TGTGCCAGCAGCTTCAGGGTTCCGCCGAATAGCAATCAGCCCCAGCATTTT. The entire variable domain, with the rest obtained from reference TRBV7-2 and TRBJ1-5, is as follows: GAGVSQSPSNKVTEKGKDVELRCDPISGHTALYWYRQSLGQGLEFLIYFQGNSAPDKSGLPSDRFSAERTGGSVSTLTIQRTQQEDSAVYLCASSFRVPPNSNQPQHFGDGTRLSIL.